A selection of T cell receptor beta chains follows, all from one sample in a study of CD8 T cells in Susac syndrome. In TCRdb, the immunoSEQ multiplex PCR reads were re-called with MiXCR into one record per CDR3 protein. This sample has over 100,000 distinct CDR3 sequences, with about 95% found just once. The sequenced material came from CD4+ T cells from PBMCs. All receptors derive from a human donor in good health. CDR3s include the opening cysteine and the closing phenylalanine or tryptophan. A D gene is named only where the DNA matches it firmly. The listing skips clone size in some rows; elsewhere it reads once, few, many or a size class.

CDR3 length,D gene,J gene,clone size,V gene,CDR3 DNA,CDR3 protein
15,TRBD2,TRBJ2-5,NA,TRBV3-1,TGTGCCAGCAGCCAAAAAGGGACTACTCTCGAGACCCAGTACTTC,CASSQKGTTLETQYF
15,NA,TRBJ1-5,NA,TRBV3-1,TGTGCCAGCAGCCAGGACCGGCATAGCAATCAGCCCCAGCATTTT,CASSQDRHSNQPQHF
16,TRBD1,TRBJ1-1,NA,TRBV27,TGTGCCAGCAGTGACGGCCGGGACAGGGGCCTCAGCGAAGCTTTCTTT,CASSDGRDRGLSEAFF
16,TRBD2,TRBJ2-7,NA,TRBV7-2,TGTGCCAGCAGCTTAATGACGGCGGGAGTGAAGAACGAGCAGTACTTC,CASSLMTAGVKNEQYF
14,NA,TRBJ2-2,NA,TRBV11-3,TGTGCCAGCAGCACAGGGTCGTACACCGGGGAGCTGTTTTTT,CASSTGSYTGELFF
13,TRBD1,TRBJ2-1,NA,TRBV20-1,TGCAGTGCTAGACCCCACAGGGGGAATGAGCAGTTCTTC,CSARPHRGNEQFF
14,NA,TRBJ2-5,NA,TRBV29-1,TGCAGCGTTGGGGGGGGCAGGGGTAAAGAGACCCAGTACTTC,CSVGGGRGKETQYF
17,NA,TRBJ1-3,NA,TRBV4-3,TGCGCCAGCAGCCAAGGAGCGAGGGACTTCTCTGGAAACACCATATATTTT,CASSQGARDFSGNTIYF
8,NA,TRBJ1-4,NA,TRBV27,TGTGCCAGCCCCCCCCTGTTTTTT,CASPPLFF
14,NA,TRBJ1-4,NA,TRBV2,TGTGCCACCACAAGGGGGACAACTAATGAAAAACTGTTTTTT,CATTRGTTNEKLFF
16,TRBD1,TRBJ2-7,once,TRBV25-1,TGTGCCAGCAGTCAACCCGGGACAGGCCTCTCCTACGAGCAGTACTTC,CASSQPGTGLSYEQYF
15,NA,TRBJ2-6,once,TRBV19,TGTGCCAGTAAGGACACCCTCTCTGGGGCCAACGTCCTGACTTTC,CASKDTLSGANVLTF
14,TRBD1,TRBJ1-5,NA,TRBV29-1,TGCAGCGCGAGGACAGGGGCTGGCAATCAGCCCCAGCATTTT,CSARTGAGNQPQHF
13,NA,TRBJ1-2,NA,TRBV21-1,TGTGCCAGCTGCCGACAGGGACTTTGTGGCTACACCTTC,CASCRQGLCGYTF
14,NA,TRBJ2-7,few,TRBV18,TGTGCCAGCTCTCTAGGGACGCAGTCCTACGAGCAGTACTTC,CASSLGTQSYEQYF
15,TRBD1,TRBJ2-3,NA,TRBV18,TGTGCCAGCTCACCAGAGGGACAGGCACGGAATACGCAGTATTTT,CASSPEGQARNTQYF